Presented here are 30 T cell receptor beta chains from one specimen sequenced in a study of Ad26.COV2.S vaccination and SARS-CoV-2 variants. Treatment meaning: roughly 18 received Ad26.COV2.S at low or high dose, single or two shots; roughly five received placebo; per-sample allocation not given. On day 63 after the first injection, vaccine and placebo recipients gave samples. Measured with immunoSEQ multiplex PCR; TCRdb has only the in-frame clones, and not every one. The sample lists hundreds of thousands of clones; 70% to 90% were seen once. The sample consisted of peripheral blood, taken in a trial of Ad26.COV2.S vaccine versus placebo. Receptor source: a person aged 18 to 65 who received the Ad26.COV2.S COVID-19 vaccine or a placebo.

The chain carries TRBV7-6 and TRBJ2-7; 7 nucleotides line up with TRBD2. This CDR3 has 15 residues. Germline loops: CDR1 SGHVS, CDR2 FNYEAQ. The V segment lost 0 bases and the J segment 6 bases; nucleotides outside the gene matches: 8. CDR3 DNA: TGTGCCAGCAGCTTAGCGCGGACTAGGGCAAGCGAGCAGTACTTC. Amino acids: CASSLARTRASEQYF.

This clone was counted ten times or more. The chain joins TRBV5-6 to TRBJ1-6; 11 positions agree with TRBD1. The CDR3 has 13 amino acids. CDR1 is SGHDT, CDR2 YYEEEE, per germline. In DNA form, the CDR3 reads TGTGCGACATCCGGACAGGGGGCTTCACCCCTCCACTTT. Its translation is CATSGQGASPLHF. Filled out from reference TRBV5-6 and TRBJ1-6, the complete variable domain reads DAGVTQSPTHLIKTRGQQVTLRCSPKSGHDTVSWYQQALGQGPQFIFQYYEEEERQRGNFPDRFSGHQFPNYSSELNVNALLLGDSALYLCATSGQGASPLHFGNGTRLTVT.

The rearrangement joins TRBV4-1 to TRBJ1-1; a possible D gene is TRBD1 (5 bases). CDR1 and CDR2 from the germline V gene are MGHRA and YSYEKL. The CDR3 is 17 amino acids. V was pared by 2 bases and J by 5 bases, with 21 bases between. In nucleotides, the CDR3 is TGCGCCAGCAGCCAACTAGACCTGGGACTCCGGAGGACTGAAGCTTTCTTT. It is translated as CASSQLDLGLRRTEAFF.

The chain has TRBV15 and TRBJ1-1, with TRBD1 matching over 7 bases. CDR1 is LNHNV and CDR2 is YYDKDF in the germline V gene (reference sequence). The CDR3 sequence is 15 residues long. V shed 4 bases, J shed 4 bases, and the junction held 9 bases outside the gene matches. The CDR3 protein is CATSTGHTGATEAFF. The CDR3, as DNA: TGTGCCACCAGCACCGGACACACAGGGGCCACTGAAGCTTTCTTT.

The CDR3 nucleotides are TGTGCCAGCAGCGCCAGTATCGGGGTAGGGGAGACCCAGTACTTC. The encoded protein is CASSASIGVGETQYF. The rearrangement uses TRBV9 and TRBJ2-5, with D possibly being TRBD2 (5 bases). CDR1 SGDLS and CDR2 YYNGEE come from the germline V gene. Trimming shortened V by 3 bases and J by 5 bases, and 17 bases separated the two germline ends. The CDR3 covers 15 residues.

V gene TRBV5-6 combines with J gene TRBJ1-1; D possibly corresponds to TRBD1 (5 bases). The CDR3 is made up of 13 amino acids. Germline assignment: CDR1 SGHDT and CDR2 YYEEEE. Trimming removed 3 bases at V and 1 base at J, with 7 bases between. CDR3 protein: CASSWDENTEAFF. In nucleotides, the CDR3 is TGTGCCAGCAGCTGGGACGAGAACACTGAAGCTTTCTTT. The whole variable domain, remainder taken from reference TRBV5-6 and TRBJ1-1, is DAGVTQSPTHLIKTRGQQVTLRCSPKSGHDTVSWYQQALGQGPQFIFQYYEEEERQRGNFPDRFSGHQFPNYSSELNVNALLLGDSALYLCASSWDENTEAFFGQGTRLTVV.

The chain is built from TRBV5-4 and TRBJ2-5; D unresolved. Germline V gene lookup returns CDR1 SGHNT and CDR2 YYREEE (reference sequence). The V end lost 0 bases, the J end lost 0 bases, and 0 bases lay between the germline ends. This CDR3 is built from 12 residues. Here the CDR3 reads CASSLDQETQYF. The CDR3 region has the DNA TGTGCCAGCAGCTTGGACCAAGAGACCCAGTACTTC.

The gene calls are TRBV6-5 and TRBJ1-1, with 7 positions matching TRBD1. Germline trimming cut 6 bases from V and 5 bases from J; bases unmatched to any gene: 9. The germline V gene has CDR1 MNHEY and CDR2 SVGAGI. The CDR3 is 14 residues long. CDR3: CASRSRQGGTEAFF. Written as DNA, the CDR3 is TGTGCCAGCAGGAGCCGACAGGGCGGGACTGAAGCTTTCTTT.

The sample holds one count of this clone. CDR3 amino acids: CASSPGTRNNEQFF. CDR3 bases: TGTGCCAGCAGCCCCGGGACGCGAAACAATGAGCAGTTCTTC. The chain couples TRBV11-3 to TRBJ2-1; D may correspond to TRBD1 or TRBD2 (5 bases each). Per the germline V gene, CDR1 is SGHNT and CDR2 is YENEEA. V lost 5 bases, J lost 5 bases, and 13 bases lay in between. The CDR3 has 14 amino acids. The full variable domain, with the rest looked up from reference TRBV11-3 and TRBJ2-1, is EAGVVQSPRYKIIEKKQPVAFWCNPISGHNTLYWYLQNLGQGPELLIRYENEEAVDDSQLPKDRFSAERLKGVDSTLKIQPAELGDSAVYLCASSPGTRNNEQFFGPGTRLTVL.

The chain joins TRBV5-1 to TRBJ2-1, with 10 nucleotides matching TRBD2. J was trimmed by 8 bases and V by 3 bases; bases with no gene match: 11. Per the germline V gene, CDR1 is SGHRS and CDR2 is YFSETQ. The CDR3 totals 16 residues. CDR3 DNA sequence: TGCGCCAGCAGCTCAACCGGGACTAGCGCGTTGGATGAGCAGTTCTTC. It is translated as CASSSTGTSALDEQFF.

The V and J genes are TRBV19 and TRBJ2-3, with 11 bases identical to TRBD2. V shed 5 bases, J shed 3 bases, and the junction held 7 bases outside the gene matches. The V gene's germline CDR1 is LNHDA and CDR2 SQIVND (reference sequence). This CDR3 has 16 amino acids. The CDR3 sequence is CASSAGTSGLTDTQYF. CDR3 sequence (DNA): TGTGCCAGTAGTGCCGGGACTAGCGGACTTACAGATACGCAGTATTTT.

This chain joins TRBV19 and TRBJ2-1; D remains ambiguous. From germline, CDR1 is LNHDA and CDR2 SQIVND (reference sequence). V lost 4 bases and J 5 bases, leaving 3 bases between the germline ends. This CDR3 contains 11 residues. The CDR3 protein is CASSSNNEQFF. CDR3 nucleotides: TGTGCCAGTAGTAGCAACAATGAGCAGTTCTTC.

This chain joins TRBV6-5 and TRBJ1-6; D uncertain. Trimming took 5 bases from V and 10 from J, leaving 18 bases between them. Germline lookup yields CDR1 MNHEY and CDR2 SVGAGI. This CDR3 has 15 amino acids. CDR3 nucleotide sequence: TGTGCCAGCAGTAACAAATACCCAGATGCATCACCCCTCCACTTT. It encodes CASSNKYPDASPLHF.

This clone was found once. The CDR3 loop reads CASSLRPLFKSNQPQHF. The CDR3 DNA reads as TGTGCCAGCAGTTTACGCCCCTTATTCAAAAGCAATCAGCCCCAGCATTTT. The chain recombines TRBV28 with TRBJ1-5; no reliable D call. Trimming took off 2 bases at V and 1 base at J, with 15 bases between the two ends. From germline, CDR1 is MDHEN and CDR2 SYDVKM. The CDR3 totals 17 residues. Together with reference TRBV28 and TRBJ1-5, the CDR3 gives the full variable domain: DVKVTQSSRYLVKRTGEKVFLECVQDMDHENMFWYRQDPGLGLRLIYFSYDVKMKEKGDIPEGYSVSREKKERFSLILESASTNQTSMYLCASSLRPLFKSNQPQHFGDGTRLSIL.

This chain links TRBV24-1 with TRBJ1-2; tentative D call: TRBD1 (5 bases). The CDR3 has 13 residues. V was trimmed by 9 bases and J by 4 bases, leaving 14 bases between them. Germline V gene lookup returns CDR1 KGHDR and CDR2 SFDVKD. The CDR3 DNA reads TGTGCCACCTCTCCGGGGGAGAGCTATGGCTACACCTTC. Translation gives CATSPGESYGYTF.

This clone appeared once. This chain connects TRBV6-5 to TRBJ2-1, with D unclear. The CDR3 has 13 amino acids. Germline V gives CDR1 MNHEY, CDR2 SVGAGI. Trimming stripped 0 bases from V and 6 bases from J, with 6 bases between. The CDR3 coding sequence is TGTGCCAGCAGTTACTCGTGGGTCAATGAGCAGTTCTTC. Amino acids: CASSYSWVNEQFF.

The count of this clone is one. The CDR3: CASSPPRGGSSYEQYF. For the CDR3, the DNA is TGTGCCAGCTCACCACCCCGTGGGGGAAGCTCCTACGAGCAGTACTTC. The V and J genes are TRBV18 and TRBJ2-7; D is possibly TRBD1 or TRBD2 (5 bases each). CDR1 is KGHSH and CDR2 is LQKENI in the germline V gene. V lost 0 bases and J lost 0, with 12 bases in between. The CDR3 has 16 residues.

This sequence joins TRBV6-6 and TRBJ2-3, with D possibly being TRBD1 or TRBD2 (6 bases each). CDR3 size: 13 residues. V was trimmed by 7 bases and J by 4 bases, leaving 12 bases between them. Germline values: CDR1 MNHNY, CDR2 SVGAGI (reference sequence). CDR3 loop: CASIRGGADTQYF. The CDR3 region has the DNA TGTGCCAGCATCAGGGGAGGCGCAGATACGCAGTATTTT.

This rearrangement joins TRBV27 to TRBJ1-5; 10 positions agree with TRBD1. Germline CDR1 MNHEY, CDR2 SMNVEV (reference sequence). V lost 6 bases and J lost 1; bases outside the gene matches: 3. The CDR3 is 15 residues long. The CDR3 sequence is CASRRTGGSNQPQHF. CDR3 nucleotide sequence: TGTGCCAGCAGGCGGACAGGGGGGAGCAATCAGCCCCAGCATTTT.

The chain combines TRBV19 with TRBJ1-2; TRBD1 agrees at 7 bases. The CDR3 runs 15 residues. The V and J ends lost 3 bases and 4 bases, in that order; junction bases with no gene match: 8. From germline, CDR1 is LNHDA and CDR2 SQIVND (reference sequence). The CDR3: CASSMTTGDTYGYTF. The DNA for the CDR3 is TGTGCCAGTAGTATGACCACAGGGGACACCTATGGCTACACCTTC.

Regarding this clone: The same CDR3 is also encoded by other DNA sequences in this sample. The chain has TRBV5-1 and TRBJ1-5; tentatively, D is TRBD1 (6 bases). This CDR3 comprises 14 residues. With 2 bases removed from V and 2 bases from J, the gap between germline ends came to 8 bases. Germline CDR1 reads SGHRS; CDR2 reads YFSETQ. In DNA, the CDR3 is TGCGCCAGCAGCTTACAGGGTGGCAATCAGCCCCAGCATTTT. This gives the protein CASSLQGGNQPQHF.

The genes are TRBV7-8 and TRBJ2-7; 10 bases fit TRBD1. Trimming at V came to 4 bases and at J to 4 bases, leaving 7 bases not matched to a gene. CDR1 is SGHVS, CDR2 FQNEAQ, per germline. The length of the CDR3 is 15 residues. The CDR3 DNA follows: TGTGCCAGCAGCTGGGGGACAGGGGAGAATTACGAGCAGTACTTC. Its protein is CASSWGTGENYEQYF.

This chain connects TRBV3-1 (or the pseudogene TRBV3-2) to TRBJ2-1; no definite D call. The germline CDR1 and CDR2 sequences are LGHDT and YNNKEL (reference sequence). V was pared by 2 bases and J by 5 bases, with 10 bases between. The CDR3 spans 14 residues. The CDR3 region is CASSQRHDNNEQFF. CDR3 in DNA: TGTGCCAGCAGCCAAAGGCACGATAACAATGAGCAGTTCTTC.

The chain recombines TRBV30 with TRBJ2-2, with 9 bases fitting TRBD1. The CDR3 spans 15 residues. After removal of 3 bases from V and 3 bases from J, the junction contained 5 bases not matched to a gene. CDR1 and CDR2 (germline): GTSNPN, SVGIG (reference sequence). CDR3 coding DNA: TGTGCCTGGAGAGGACAGGGGAGGGACACCGGGGAGCTGTTTTTT. Translation: CAWRGQGRDTGELFF.

The chain links TRBV19 to TRBJ2-3; either TRBD1 or TRBD2 may fit D (5 bases each). Germline values: CDR1 LNHDA, CDR2 SQIVND (reference sequence). The V and J ends lost 5 bases and 0 bases respectively, with 9 bases between them. The CDR3 spans 14 residues. In DNA, the CDR3 is TGTGCCAGTAGTCTGAGGGACAGCACAGATACGCAGTATTTT. It yields the protein CASSLRDSTDTQYF.

The chain uses TRBV5-4 and TRBJ1-2, with TRBD1 matching over 9 bases. Germline CDR1 SGHNT, CDR2 YYREEE (reference sequence). Trimming cost V 5 bases and J 5 bases; bases outside gene matches: 7. The CDR3 totals 14 residues. This CDR3 is CASRSGQGRYGYTF. In nucleotides, the CDR3 is TGTGCCAGCAGATCGGGACAGGGAAGGTATGGCTACACCTTC.

The chain combines TRBV27 with TRBJ2-1; 10 positions agree with TRBD2. Germline trimming cut 8 bases from V and 5 bases from J; bases unmatched to any gene: 3. Germline V CDR1 and CDR2: MNHEY, SMNVEV (reference sequence). The CDR3 is made up of 13 amino acids. The CDR3 nucleotides read TGTGCCAGCGGACTAGCGGATAACAATGAGCAGTTCTTC. It is translated as CASGLADNNEQFF.

The rearrangement joins TRBV4-1 to TRBJ2-5; 7 bases align to TRBD1. The CDR3 length is 15 residues. The germline V gene has CDR1 MGHRA and CDR2 YSYEKL. Trimming cost V 5 bases and J 5 bases; bases outside gene matches: 11. CDR3: CASSSPSTGMETQYF. The DNA of the CDR3 is TGCGCCAGCAGCTCCCCGTCGACAGGGATGGAGACCCAGTACTTC.

The chain carries TRBV6-5 and TRBJ2-2; D unresolved. This CDR3 region has 13 residues. V was clipped by 0 bases and J by 4 bases, with 3 bases between them. In germline, CDR1 is MNHEY, CDR2 SVGAGI. CDR3 region: CASSYSVTGELFF. Here the CDR3 DNA reads TGTGCCAGCAGTTACTCTGTCACCGGGGAGCTGTTTTTT.

This clone was seen a handful of times. The V gene is TRBV18, the J gene TRBJ1-4, with 7 bases that match TRBD1. V trimming: 7 bases; J trimming: 4 bases; junction bases outside the gene matches: 3. The CDR3 has 13 amino acids. CDR1 is KGHSH and CDR2 is LQKENI in the germline V gene. CDR3 in amino acids: CASFRDSNEKLFF. Here the CDR3 DNA reads TGTGCCAGCTTCCGGGACAGTAATGAAAAACTGTTTTTT.